This TCR beta chain derives from a study of T cells expressing NK-cell markers. Study in general: Sequenced donors, eight in total, included seven who were HCMV-seropositive and one who was seronegative. Study observations and caveats: Specificity for HCMV among expanded NKG2C+ T cell clones was not established. Topping the CD3+CD56-NKG2C+ fraction as well were these clonotypes, in a few donors.

Scientists made TCR beta cDNA using 5'RACE template switching with UMIs. TCRdb reprocessed the 5' RACE reads and reports one entry per CDR3 protein, with no DNA. This sample's table has some 120,000 distinct CDR3 sequences. As regards this clonotype: Its antigen is undetermined.

This CDR3 has 13 amino acids. The genes are TRBV12-3 or TRBV12-4 and TRBJ2-5. Sequenced input: blood T cells: a sorted CD56 or NKG2C T cell subset, CD4+ or CD8+ T cells, or bulk PBMC T cells (not recorded which). This sequence originates from a woman between 18 and 69 years old in good health. CDR3 sequence: CASSFTYQETQYF.